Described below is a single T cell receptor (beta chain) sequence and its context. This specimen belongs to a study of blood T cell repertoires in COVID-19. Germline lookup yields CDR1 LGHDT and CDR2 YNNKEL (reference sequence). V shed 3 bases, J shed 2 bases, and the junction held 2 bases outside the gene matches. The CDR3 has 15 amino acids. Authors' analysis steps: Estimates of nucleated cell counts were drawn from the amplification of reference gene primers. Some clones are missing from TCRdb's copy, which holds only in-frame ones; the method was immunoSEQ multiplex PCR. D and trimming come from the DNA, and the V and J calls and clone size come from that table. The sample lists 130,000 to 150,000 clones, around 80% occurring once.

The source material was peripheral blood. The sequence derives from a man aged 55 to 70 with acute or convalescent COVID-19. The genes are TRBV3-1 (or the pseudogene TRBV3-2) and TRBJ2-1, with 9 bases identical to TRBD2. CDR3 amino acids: CASSQAGGAYNEQFF. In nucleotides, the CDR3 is TGTGCCAGCAGCCAGGCGGGAGGGGCCTACAATGAGCAGTTCTTC.